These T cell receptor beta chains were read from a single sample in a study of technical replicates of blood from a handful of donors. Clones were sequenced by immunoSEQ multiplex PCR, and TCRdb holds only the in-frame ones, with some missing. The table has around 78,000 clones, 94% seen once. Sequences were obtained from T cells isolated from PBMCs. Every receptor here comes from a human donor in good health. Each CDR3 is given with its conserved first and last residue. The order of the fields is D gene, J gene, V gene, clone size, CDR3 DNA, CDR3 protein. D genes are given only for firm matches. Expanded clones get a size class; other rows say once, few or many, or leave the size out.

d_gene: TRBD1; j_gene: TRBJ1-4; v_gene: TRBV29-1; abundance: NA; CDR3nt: TGCAGCGTCAACGACAGGGGAGGGGAAAAACTGTTTTTT; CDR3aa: CSVNDRGGEKLFF
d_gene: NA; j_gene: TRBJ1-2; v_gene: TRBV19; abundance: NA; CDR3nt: TGTGCCAGTAGTAAAAACTGGGCCTCAGCTAACTATGGCTACACCTTC; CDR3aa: CASSKNWASANYGYTF
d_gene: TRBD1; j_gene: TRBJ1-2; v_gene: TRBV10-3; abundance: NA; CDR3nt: TGTGCCATCAGTGGAACAGGGGACTATGGCTACACCTTC; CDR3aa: CAISGTGDYGYTF
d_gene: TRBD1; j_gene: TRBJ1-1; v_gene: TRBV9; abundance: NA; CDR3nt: TGTGCCAGCAGCGGAGGACAGGGTTGGTACACTGAAGCTTTCTTT; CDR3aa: CASSGGQGWYTEAFF
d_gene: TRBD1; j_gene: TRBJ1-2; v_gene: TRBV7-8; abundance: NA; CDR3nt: TGTGCCAGCAGCTTAGTGGGACAGGGGGCAGTTGGCTACACCTTC; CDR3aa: CASSLVGQGAVGYTF
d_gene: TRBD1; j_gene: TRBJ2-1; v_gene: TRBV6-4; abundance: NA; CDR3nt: TGTGCCAGCAGTGAGACAGGGACCAATGAGCAGTTCTTC; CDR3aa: CASSETGTNEQFF
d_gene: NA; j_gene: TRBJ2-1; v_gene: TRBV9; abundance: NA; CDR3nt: TGTGCCAGCAGCGTAGGGGCTAGCTTGTACAATGAGCAGTTCTTC; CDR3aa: CASSVGASLYNEQFF
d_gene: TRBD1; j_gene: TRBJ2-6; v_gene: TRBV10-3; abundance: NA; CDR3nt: TGTGCCATCAGTGCCGGAGTCGGGACAGGGACCACTGGGGCCAACGTCCTGACTTTC; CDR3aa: CAISAGVGTGTTGANVLTF
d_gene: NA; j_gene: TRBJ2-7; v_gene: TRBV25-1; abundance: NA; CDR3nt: TGTGCCAGCAGTGATTTCAACCGAGGGATCTACGAGCAGTACTTC; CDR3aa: CASSDFNRGIYEQYF
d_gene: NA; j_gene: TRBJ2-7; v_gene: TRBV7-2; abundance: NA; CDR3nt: TGTGCCAGCAGCTCTCCGGGGAGACTATACGAGCAGTACTTC; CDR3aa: CASSSPGRLYEQYF
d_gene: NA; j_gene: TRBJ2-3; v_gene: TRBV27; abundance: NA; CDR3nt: TGTGCCAGCACCAACAGGGCTGATACGCAGTATTTT; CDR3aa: CASTNRADTQYF
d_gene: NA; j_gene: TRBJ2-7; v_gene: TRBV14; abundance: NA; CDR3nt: TGTGCCAGCAGTCGGACAGAGACCTACGAGCAGTACTTC; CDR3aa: CASSRTETYEQYF
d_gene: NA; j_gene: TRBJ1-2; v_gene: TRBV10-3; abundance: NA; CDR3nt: TGTGCCATCAGTGACCAGGGGCAGGACTATGGCTACACCTTC; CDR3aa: CAISDQGQDYGYTF
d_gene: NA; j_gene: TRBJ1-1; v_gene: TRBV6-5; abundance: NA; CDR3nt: TGTGCCAGCAGTAACGACATTCTGGGCCGCCTCCAAGCTTTCTTT; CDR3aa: CASSNDILGRLQAFF
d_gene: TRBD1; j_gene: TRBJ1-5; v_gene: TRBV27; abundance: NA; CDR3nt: TGTGCCAGCAGTTTACTGGGGACAGTCAATCAGCCCCAGCATTTT; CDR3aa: CASSLLGTVNQPQHF
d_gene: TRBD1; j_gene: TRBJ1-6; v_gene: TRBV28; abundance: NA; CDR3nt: TGTGCCAGCAGGCTGACAGGGGGCTATTCACCCCTCCACTTT; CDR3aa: CASRLTGGYSPLHF
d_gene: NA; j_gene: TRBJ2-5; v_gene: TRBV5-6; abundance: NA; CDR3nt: TGTGCCAGCAGCTGGAGGGACAGCTCCCAAGAGACCCAGTACTTC; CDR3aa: CASSWRDSSQETQYF
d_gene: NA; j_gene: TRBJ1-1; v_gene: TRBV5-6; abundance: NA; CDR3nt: TGTGCCAGCAGATACAGGACAATGAACACTGAAGCTTTCTTT; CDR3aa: CASRYRTMNTEAFF
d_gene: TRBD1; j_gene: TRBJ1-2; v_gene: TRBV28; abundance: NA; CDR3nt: TGTGCCAGCAGTGGAACAGGGGCATCTAACTATGGCTACACCTTC; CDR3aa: CASSGTGASNYGYTF
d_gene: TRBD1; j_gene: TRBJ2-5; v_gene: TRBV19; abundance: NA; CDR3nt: TGTGCCAGTAGTATAATTCCGGGACAGAGAAGAGAGACCCAGTACTTC; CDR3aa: CASSIIPGQRRETQYF
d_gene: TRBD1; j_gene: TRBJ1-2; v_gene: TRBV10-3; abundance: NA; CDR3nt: TGTGCCATCAGTGAGTCTCTAATGTGGTTAGGACAGGCCGTCTATGGCTACACCTTC; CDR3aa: CAISESLMWLGQAVYGYTF
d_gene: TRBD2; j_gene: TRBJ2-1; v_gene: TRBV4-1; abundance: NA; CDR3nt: TGCGCCAGCAGCCAAGAATTCAGCGGGAGACCGAATGAGCAGTTCTTC; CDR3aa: CASSQEFSGRPNEQFF
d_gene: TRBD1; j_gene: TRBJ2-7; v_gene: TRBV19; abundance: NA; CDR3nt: TGTGCCAGTAGTATCACGACAGGGGGGGGCTACGAGCAGTACTTC; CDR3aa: CASSITTGGGYEQYF
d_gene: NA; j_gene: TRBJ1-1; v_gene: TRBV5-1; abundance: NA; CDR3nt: TGCGCCAGCAGCTTGACAGGCCTGAACACTGAAGCTTTCTTT; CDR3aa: CASSLTGLNTEAFF
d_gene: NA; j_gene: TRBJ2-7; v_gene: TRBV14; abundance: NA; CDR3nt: TGTGCCAGCAGCCCAGCTAGCCGTGAGCAGTACTTC; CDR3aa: CASSPASREQYF
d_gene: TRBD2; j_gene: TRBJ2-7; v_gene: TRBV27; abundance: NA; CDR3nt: TGTGCCAGCAGTTTATCAGCACTAGCGGGACTCTACGAGCAGTACTTC; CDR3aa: CASSLSALAGLYEQYF
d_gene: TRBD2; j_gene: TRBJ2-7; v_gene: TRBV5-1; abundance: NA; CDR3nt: TGCGCCAGCAGTACGACTAGCGGGAGCTACGAGCAGTACTTC; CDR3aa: CASSTTSGSYEQYF
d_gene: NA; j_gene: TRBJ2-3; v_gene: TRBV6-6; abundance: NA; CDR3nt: TGTGCCAGCAGTCGAGACACAGATACGCAGTATTTT; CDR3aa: CASSRDTDTQYF
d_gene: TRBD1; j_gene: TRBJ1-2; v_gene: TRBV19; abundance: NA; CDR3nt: TGTGCCAGTAGTATGAGGGGGAGAGACAGGGGGCCCCGGGCCTATGGCTACACCTTC; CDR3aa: CASSMRGRDRGPRAYGYTF
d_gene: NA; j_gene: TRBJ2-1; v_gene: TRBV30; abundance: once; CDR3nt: TGTGCCTGGAGTGTGGGGAGACTACAGGGCTACAATGAGCAGTTCTTC; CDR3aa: CAWSVGRLQGYNEQFF
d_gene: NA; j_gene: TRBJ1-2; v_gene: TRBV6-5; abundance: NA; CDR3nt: TGTGCCAGCAGTTACGGTACAACTAACTATGGCTACACCTTC; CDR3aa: CASSYGTTNYGYTF
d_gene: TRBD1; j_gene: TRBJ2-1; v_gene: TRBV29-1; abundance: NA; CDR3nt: TGCAGCGTTTTCTCCGGGACAGGGTACAATGAGCAGTTCTTC; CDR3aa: CSVFSGTGYNEQFF
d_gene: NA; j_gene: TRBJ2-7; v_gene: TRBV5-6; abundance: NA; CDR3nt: TGTGCCAGCAGCTTGCCTACCTACGAGCAGTACTTC; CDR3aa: CASSLPTYEQYF
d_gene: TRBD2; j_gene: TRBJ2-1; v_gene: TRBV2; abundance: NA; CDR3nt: TGTGCCAGCAGTGTCGGACTAGCGGGAGACCCCTACAATGAGCAGTTCTTC; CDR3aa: CASSVGLAGDPYNEQFF
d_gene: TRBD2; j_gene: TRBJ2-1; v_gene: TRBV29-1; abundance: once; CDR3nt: TGCAGCGGGAGCGGGGGGGGCGGGAATGAGCAGTTCTTC; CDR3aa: CSGSGGGGNEQFF
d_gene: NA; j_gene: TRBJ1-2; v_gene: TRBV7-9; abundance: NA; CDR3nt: TGTGCCAGCAGCTTAGCGCCCGCAGGGGCAGCTGGCTACACCTTC; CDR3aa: CASSLAPAGAAGYTF
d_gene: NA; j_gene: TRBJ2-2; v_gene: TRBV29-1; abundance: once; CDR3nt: TGCAGCGTTAAGTATGAGGTTAGCGCGAACACCGGGGAGCTGTTTTTT; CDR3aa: CSVKYEVSANTGELFF
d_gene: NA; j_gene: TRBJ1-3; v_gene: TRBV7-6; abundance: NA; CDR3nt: TGTGCCAGCAGCGCGTACGGACAGTTTTTCTCTGGAAACACCATATATTTT; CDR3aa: CASSAYGQFFSGNTIYF
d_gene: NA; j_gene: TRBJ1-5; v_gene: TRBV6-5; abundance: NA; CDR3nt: TGTGCCAGCAAAGGCGCAGGGGCCGATCAGCCCCAGCATTTT; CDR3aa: CASKGAGADQPQHF
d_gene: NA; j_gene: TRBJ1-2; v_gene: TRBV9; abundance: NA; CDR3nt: TGTGCCAGCAGCGTATTACCGGGAGGTGACTATGGCTACACCTTC; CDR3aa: CASSVLPGGDYGYTF
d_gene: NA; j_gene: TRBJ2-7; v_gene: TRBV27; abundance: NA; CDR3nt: TGTGCCAGCAGTTTATCCTTGAGCCAGACTTCCTACGAGCAGTACTTC; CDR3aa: CASSLSLSQTSYEQYF
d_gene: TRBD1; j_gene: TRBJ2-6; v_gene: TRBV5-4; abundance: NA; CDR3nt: TGTGCCGTACAGGGACAGTCTTACTCTGGGGCCAACGTCCTGACTTTC; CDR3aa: CAVQGQSYSGANVLTF
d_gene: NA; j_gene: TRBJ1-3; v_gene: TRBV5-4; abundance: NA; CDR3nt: TGTGCCAGCAGCTTGGACGGGGGGCTATCTGGAAACACCATATATTTT; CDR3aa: CASSLDGGLSGNTIYF
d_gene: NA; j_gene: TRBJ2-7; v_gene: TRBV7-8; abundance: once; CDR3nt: TGTGCCAGCAGCTTAGCACAGGTAGCCTACGAGCAGTACTTC; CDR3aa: CASSLAQVAYEQYF
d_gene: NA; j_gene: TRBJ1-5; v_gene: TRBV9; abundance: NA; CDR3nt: TGTGCCAGCAGCGTCGCCGGGGGCAATCAGCCCCAGCATTTT; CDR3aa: CASSVAGGNQPQHF
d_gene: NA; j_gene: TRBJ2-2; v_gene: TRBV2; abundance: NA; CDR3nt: TGTGCCAGCAGTGAAGCCGGGGGTGGCACCGGGGAGCTGTTTTTT; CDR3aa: CASSEAGGGTGELFF